These 12 T cell receptor beta chains share one sample of origin, sequenced in a study of Tregs in tolerant kidney transplant recipients. The assay was immunoSEQ multiplex PCR, and TCRdb's table has in-frame clones only and misses some. The data show fewer than 55,000 clones, and the top ten clones hold 0.83%. Here the sequenced sample was CD4+ T cells from blood, taken before the transplant. These receptors originate from a human donor who received a combined kidney and bone marrow transplant.

As regards this clone: The read terminates 3 residues before the CDR3 end, so the remaining end is supplied by the germline J gene. The rearrangement joins TRBV5-1 to TRBJ1-1; a possible D gene is TRBD1 (6 bases). This CDR3 spans 14 amino acids. Germline loops: CDR1 SGHRS, CDR2 YFSETQ. The part of the CDR3 DNA that was read is TGCGCCAGCAGCGAGTCAGGGGTGGCCCTTGGG. It translates to CASSESGVALG. The whole CDR3 is CASSESGVALGAFF.

Comment on this clone: The sequenced fragment ends 3 residues before the CDR3 boundary, so the rest is inferred from the germline J gene. The rearrangement joins TRBV2 to TRBJ1-5, with 7 positions matching TRBD1. The J segment lost 1 base and the V segment lost 9 bases, leaving 9 bases of the junction unmatched. Germline CDR1 is SNHLY and CDR2 is FYNNEI. The CDR3 is 15 residues long. The covered CDR3 bases are TGTGCCAGTACGCCCGGGACAGCAAGCAATCAGCCC. Translation gives CASTPGTASNQP. The CDR3 as a whole reads CASTPGTASNQPQHF. Drawing the rest from reference TRBV2 and TRBJ1-5, the complete variable domain is EPEVTQTPSHQVTQMGQEVILRCVPISNHLYFYWYRQILGQKVEFLVSFYNNEISEKSEIFDDQFSVERPDGSNFTLKIRSTKLEDSAMYFCASTPGTASNQPQHFGDGTRLSIL.

Points on this clone: The read ends 3 residues before the CDR3 terminus; that terminus is restored from the germline J gene. The rearrangement links TRBV5-1 to TRBJ2-3; D is unresolved. Germline V gene data show CDR1 as SGHRS and CDR2 as YFSETQ. With 0 bases removed from V and 2 bases from J, the gap between germline ends came to 4 bases. The CDR3 loop spans 13 amino acids. The CDR3: CASSLATTDTQYF. The CDR3 DNA, read in part, is TGCGCCAGCAGCTTGGCTACCACAGATACG.

Remarks on this clone: Read data end 3 residues before the CDR3 end; the end is taken from the germline J gene. V usage is TRBV19 and J usage is TRBJ2-5; 9 nucleotides match TRBD1. The germline CDR1 and CDR2 sequences are LNHDA and SQIVND (reference sequence). V gave up 3 bases and J gave up 2 bases; unmatched junction bases: 4. The CDR3 is 15 amino acids. The CDR3 bases that were read are TGTGCCAGTAGTATCACCGGGACAGGGCAAGAGACC. Translating it yields CASSITGTGQET. Given in full, the CDR3 is CASSITGTGQETQYF.

About this clone: The CDR3 end falls 3 residues outside the read, so it is completed with the germline J gene. The chain couples TRBV5-6 to TRBJ1-2; TRBD1 matches 12 bases. This CDR3 contains 15 residues. Trimming took 0 bases from V and 7 from J; bases not matched to a gene: 4. Per the germline V gene, CDR1 is SGHDT and CDR2 is YYEEEE. The sequenced CDR3 bases are TGTGCCAGCAGCTTGGGGGACAGGGGGCGCGGTGGC. It yields the protein CASSLGDRGRGG. The CDR3 in full is CASSLGDRGRGGYTF.

Note on this clone: The CDR3 end falls 3 residues outside the read, so it is completed with the germline J gene. The V and J genes are TRBV30 and TRBJ2-7, with D maybe TRBD1 (5 bases). The V end lost 1 base, the J end lost 2 bases, and 6 bases lay between the germline ends. The CDR3 contains 12 residues. Germline V lookup: CDR1 GTSNPN, CDR2 SVGIG (reference sequence). CDR3 region: CAWSGGTYEQYF. The covered CDR3 bases are TGTGCCTGGAGTGGGGGCACCTACGAG.

Remarks on this clone: The CDR3 goes on 3 residues after the read ends, and that part is filled in from the germline J gene. The chain carries TRBV29-1 and TRBJ1-1; D ambiguous. The germline V gene has CDR1 SQVTM and CDR2 ANQGSEA. The V end lost 4 bases, the J end lost 1 base, and 7 bases lay between the germline ends. The CDR3 runs to 12 residues. The CDR3 reads CSVGSGNTEAFF. CDR3 bases read: TGCAGCGTTGGGTCGGGGAACACTGAA. The full variable domain, its missing parts supplied by reference TRBV29-1 and TRBJ1-1, is SAVISQKPSRDICQRGTSLTIQCQVDSQVTMMFWYRQQPGQSLTLIATANQGSEATYESGFVIDKFPISRPNLTFSTLTVSNMSPEDSSIYLCSVGSGNTEAFFGQGTRLTVV.

Concerning this clone: From the germline J gene comes the end of the CDR3, since the read stops 3 residues before it. The chain links TRBV7-9 to TRBJ1-2, with 8 bases identical to TRBD1. J gave up 6 bases and V 5 bases, and 5 bases lay outside the gene matches. Germline lookup yields CDR1 SEHNR and CDR2 FQNEAQ (reference sequence). This CDR3 spans 13 amino acids. The CDR3 sequence is CASSRGQGDGYTF. The CDR3 DNA, read in part, is TGTGCCAGCAGCCGCGGACAGGGAGATGGC.

Of note for this clone: The read ends 3 residues early relative to the CDR3; the germline J gene fills the gap. The V gene is TRBV5-6, the J gene TRBJ1-1; TRBD1 is a possible D gene (5 bases). Germline assignment: CDR1 SGHDT and CDR2 YYEEEE. The CDR3 has 13 amino acids. The V and J ends lost 2 bases and 1 base respectively, with 6 bases between them. The CDR3 loop reads CASSLQENTEAFF. The DNA read from the CDR3 is TGTGCCAGCAGCTTACAGGAGAACACTGAA.

Of note for this clone: The CDR3 goes on 3 residues after the read ends, and that part is filled in from the germline J gene. The rearrangement joins TRBV2 to TRBJ2-3; 11 bases fit TRBD2. Per germline, CDR1 SNHLY and CDR2 FYNNEI. With 7 bases clipped from V and 3 bases from J, the junction kept 6 bases outside the gene matches. The length of the CDR3 is 15 residues. Incomplete CDR3 DNA: TGTGCCAGCAATCTACTAGCGGGGGATACAGATACG. Amino acids: CASNLLAGDTDT. The whole CDR3 protein is CASNLLAGDTDTQYF.

The CDR3 region is CASSPGTRYGYTF. The sequenced CDR3 bases are TGTGCCAGTAGTCCCGGGACACGCTATGGC. The chain has TRBV19 and TRBJ1-2; possible D gene TRBD1, 6 bases. The read halts 3 residues ahead of the CDR3 end, with the missing end drawn from the germline J gene. Per the germline V gene, CDR1 is LNHDA and CDR2 is SQIVND (reference sequence). V was trimmed by 5 bases and J by 4 bases, leaving 11 bases between them. CDR3 length equals 13 residues.

As concerns this clone: The read is 3 residues too short to cover the CDR3 end, so that end is filled in from the germline J gene. V gene TRBV18 combines with J gene TRBJ1-4; D is uncertain. Trimming stripped 4 bases from V and 6 bases from J, with 12 bases between. The CDR3 length is 14 residues. Germline loops: CDR1 KGHSH, CDR2 LQKENI. This CDR3 reads CASSRAQVDEKLFF. The sequenced CDR3 bases are TGTGCCAGCTCACGGGCCCAGGTGGATGAAAAA.